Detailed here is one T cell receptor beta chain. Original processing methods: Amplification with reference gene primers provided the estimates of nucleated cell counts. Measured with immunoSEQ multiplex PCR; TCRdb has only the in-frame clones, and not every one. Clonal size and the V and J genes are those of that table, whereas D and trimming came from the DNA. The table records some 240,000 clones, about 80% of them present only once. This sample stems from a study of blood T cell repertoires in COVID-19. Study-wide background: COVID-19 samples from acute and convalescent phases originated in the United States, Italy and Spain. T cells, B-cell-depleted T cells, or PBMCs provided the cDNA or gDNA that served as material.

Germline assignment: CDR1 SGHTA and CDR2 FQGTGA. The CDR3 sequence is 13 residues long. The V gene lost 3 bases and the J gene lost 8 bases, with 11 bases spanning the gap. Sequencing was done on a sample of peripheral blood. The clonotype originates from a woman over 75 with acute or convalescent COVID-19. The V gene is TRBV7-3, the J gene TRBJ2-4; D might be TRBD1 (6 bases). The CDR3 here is CASSFTGSDIQYF. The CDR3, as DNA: TGTGCCAGCAGCTTTACAGGGAGCGACATTCAGTACTTC.